A selection of T cell receptor beta chains follows, all from one sample in a study of T cell changes during pregnancy in multiple sclerosis. Libraries were prepared by immunoSEQ multiplex PCR; TCRdb keeps only in-frame clonotypes and omits some of them. The repertoire consists of about 70,000 clones, with about 92% occurring once and the leading ten covering over 2%. This specimen consisted of peripheral blood, obtained in the second trimester of pregnancy. The source of these receptors is a female donor in good health, enrolled as a control in a pregnancy study. Both conserved end residues are part of each CDR3. A D gene is named only where the DNA matches it firmly. The listing skips clone size in some rows; elsewhere it reads once, few, many or a size class.

j_gene | abundance | d_gene | v_gene | CDR3aa | CDR3nt
TRBJ2-7 | NA | NA | TRBV19 | CASSIGQGVYEQYF | TGTGCCAGTAGTATCGGCCAGGGTGTCTACGAGCAGTACTTC
TRBJ2-3 | NA | NA | TRBV14 | CASSLRGQVTDTQYF | TGTGCCAGCAGCTTGCGGGGGCAGGTAACAGATACGCAGTATTTT
TRBJ1-2 | once | TRBD1 | TRBV6-1 | CASSGGQGNYGYTF | TGTGCCAGCAGTGGGGGACAGGGTAACTATGGCTACACCTTC
TRBJ2-6 | NA | NA | TRBV19 | CASSMGGTGANVLTF | TGTGCCAGTAGTATGGGGGGTACGGGGGCCAACGTCCTGACTTTC
TRBJ1-5 | NA | TRBD1 | TRBV7-8 | CASSQGDNQPQHF | TGTGCCAGCAGCCAGGGGGACAATCAGCCCCAGCATTTT
TRBJ2-7 | NA | NA | TRBV20-1 | CSAIVVGEQYF | TGCAGTGCTATAGTGGTTGGCGAGCAGTACTTC
TRBJ1-2 | NA | NA | TRBV5-4 | CASSSGGRNYGYTF | TGTGCCAGCAGCTCGGGGGGTCGGAACTATGGCTACACCTTC
TRBJ1-6 | NA | NA | TRBV2 | CASIPRGGGNSYNSPLHF | TGTGCCAGCATTCCTCGGGGCGGGGGCAACTCCTATAATTCACCCCTCCACTTT
TRBJ1-4 | NA | NA | TRBV7-7 | CASTPDSNEKLFF | TGTGCTAGCACCCCGGACAGTAATGAAAAACTGTTTTTT
TRBJ1-4 | NA | TRBD1 | TRBV27 | CATQRNRGLGAEKLFF | TGTGCCACCCAACGAAACAGGGGGCTCGGGGCTGAAAAACTGTTTTTT
TRBJ1-6 | NA | NA | TRBV6-6 | CASTEAIRAPLHF | TGTGCCAGCACGGAGGCCATTAGGGCACCCCTCCACTTT
TRBJ2-7 | NA | NA | TRBV7-2 | CASRNTGSHEQYF | TGTGCCAGCAGAAACACAGGGAGCCACGAGCAGTACTTC
TRBJ2-5 | once | NA | TRBV11-2 | CASSFARETQYF | TGTGCCAGCAGCTTCGCGCGGGAGACCCAGTACTTC
TRBJ1-6 | few | NA | TRBV7-9 | CASSPQGANSPLHF | TGTGCCAGCAGCCCACAGGGAGCTAATTCACCCCTCCACTTT
TRBJ1-1 | NA | TRBD1 | TRBV5-4 | CASSLTGQGPTEAFF | TGTGCCAGCAGCCTTACGGGACAGGGGCCCACTGAAGCTTTCTTT
TRBJ2-5 | NA | TRBD1 | TRBV11-2 | CASSRRDRGPLQETQYF | TGTGCCAGCAGCCGGAGGGACAGGGGGCCCCTCCAAGAGACCCAGTACTTC
TRBJ2-5 | NA | TRBD1 | TRBV6-6 | CASRRTGGTQYF | TGTGCCAGCAGAAGGACAGGGGGGACCCAGTACTTC
TRBJ1-3 | few | NA | TRBV10-1 | CASSHSRPFYTIYF | TGCGCCAGCAGTCACAGCCGCCCCTTCTACACCATATATTTT
TRBJ1-1 | NA | NA | TRBV7-9 | CASSFRQAAEAFF | TGTGCCAGCAGCTTCAGACAGGCGGCTGAAGCTTTCTTT
TRBJ2-7 | NA | NA | TRBV21-1 | CASSKGPSPETRVSYEQYF | TGTGCCAGCAGCAAGGGTCCCAGCCCGGAGACCAGGGTTTCCTACGAGCAGTACTTC
TRBJ1-4 | NA | NA | TRBV6-5 | CASSPDYATNEKLFF | TGTGCCAGCAGCCCTGACTATGCAACTAATGAAAAACTGTTTTTT
TRBJ2-2 | NA | TRBD1 | TRBV4-3 | CASSQPPFTGGTSNTGELFF | TGCGCCAGCAGCCAGCCCCCTTTCACAGGGGGTACCTCGAACACCGGGGAGCTGTTTTTT
TRBJ2-7 | NA | NA | TRBV7-2 | CASSLGLQGTVQQYF | TGTGCCAGCAGCTTAGGATTGCAGGGGACGGTACAGCAGTACTTC
TRBJ1-5 | NA | TRBD1 | TRBV19 | CASSTGTVSNQPQHF | TGTGCCAGTAGTACCGGGACAGTTAGCAATCAGCCCCAGCATTTT
TRBJ2-2 | NA | TRBD1 | TRBV4-3 | CASSQSGRGPTGELFF | TGCGCCAGCAGCCAATCGGGCAGGGGGCCCACCGGGGAGCTGTTTTTT
TRBJ1-1 | NA | TRBD1 | TRBV6-1 | CASSLGTGTAEAFF | TGTGCCAGCAGTCTCGGGACAGGGACTGCCGAAGCTTTCTTT